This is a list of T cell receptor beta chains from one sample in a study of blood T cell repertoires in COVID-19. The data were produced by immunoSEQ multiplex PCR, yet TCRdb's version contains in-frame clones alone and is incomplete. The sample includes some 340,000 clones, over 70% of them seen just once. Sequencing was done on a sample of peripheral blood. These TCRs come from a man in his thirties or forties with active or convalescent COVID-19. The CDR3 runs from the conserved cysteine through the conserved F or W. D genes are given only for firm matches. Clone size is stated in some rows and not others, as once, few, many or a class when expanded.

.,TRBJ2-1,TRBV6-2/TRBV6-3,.,CASSRPGLYNEQFF,TGTGCCAGCAGTCGACCGGGACTTTACAATGAGCAGTTCTTC
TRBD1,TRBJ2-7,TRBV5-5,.,CASSVTGGEQYF,TGTGCCAGCAGCGTCACAGGGGGCGAGCAGTACTTC
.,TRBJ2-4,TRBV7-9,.,CASTPGVWGDIQYF,TGTGCCAGCACCCCGGGGGTTTGGGGGGACATTCAGTACTTC
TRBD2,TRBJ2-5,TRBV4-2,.,CASSPLAGGEGETQYF,TGTGCCAGCAGCCCCTTAGCGGGGGGGGAGGGTGAGACCCAGTACTTC
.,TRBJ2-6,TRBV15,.,CATSREWSYSGANVLTF,TGTGCCACCAGCAGAGAATGGTCCTACTCTGGGGCCAACGTCCTGACTTTC
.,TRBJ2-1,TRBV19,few,CASQNGAQLPGGDEQFF,TGTGCCAGTCAGAACGGCGCCCAACTACCGGGCGGGGATGAGCAGTTCTTC
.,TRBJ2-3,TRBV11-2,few,CASSFSTSTDTQYF,TGTGCCAGCAGCTTTTCGACTAGCACAGATACGCAGTATTTT
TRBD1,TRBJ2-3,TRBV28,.,CASSPRTGSDTQYF,TGTGCCAGCAGTCCCCGGACAGGTTCGGATACGCAGTATTTT
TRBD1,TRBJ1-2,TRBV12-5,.,CASGLGTGVGGYTF,TGTGCTAGTGGTTTGGGGACAGGGGTTGGAGGCTACACCTTC
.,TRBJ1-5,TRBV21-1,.,CASSKKGRKGGHQPQHF,TGTGCCAGCAGCAAAAAGGGGCGAAAAGGGGGCCATCAGCCCCAGCATTTT
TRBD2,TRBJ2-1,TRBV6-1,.,CASSLYQLATNEQFF,TGTGCCAGCAGCCTTTATCAACTAGCGACCAATGAGCAGTTCTTC
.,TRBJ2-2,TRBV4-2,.,CASRHGTVELNTGELFF,TGTGCCAGCAGACACGGGACTGTGGAGTTGAACACCGGGGAGCTGTTTTTT
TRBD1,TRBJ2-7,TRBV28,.,CASSRPPGQGDSYEQYF,TGTGCCAGCAGTCGACCCCCCGGACAGGGGGACTCCTACGAGCAGTACTTC
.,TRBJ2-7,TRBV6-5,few,CASSPRLSSYEQYF,TGTGCCAGCAGTCCCCGGTTGAGCTCCTACGAGCAGTACTTC
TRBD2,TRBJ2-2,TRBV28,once,CASSRGPGIAGAGELFF,TGTGCCAGCAGTAGGGGCCCCGGGATAGCGGGCGCCGGGGAGCTGTTTTTT
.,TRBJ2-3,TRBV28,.,CASIQGRTDTQYF,TGTGCCAGCATTCAGGGGCGCACAGATACGCAGTATTTT
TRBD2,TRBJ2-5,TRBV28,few,CASLTINSVREGQETQYF,TGTGCCAGCCTTACTATTAATTCGGTGCGGGAGGGCCAAGAGACCCAGTACTTC
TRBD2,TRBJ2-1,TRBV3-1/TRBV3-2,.,CASSHGTSEFF,TGTGCCAGCAGCCACGGGACTAGCGAGTTCTTC
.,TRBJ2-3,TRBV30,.,CAWSVGHHTDTQYF,TGTGCCTGGAGTGTAGGACACCACACAGATACGCAGTATTTT
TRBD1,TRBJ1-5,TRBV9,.,CASSESGGLFDQPQHF,TGTGCCAGCAGCGAGTCAGGGGGGCTATTTGATCAGCCCCAGCATTTT
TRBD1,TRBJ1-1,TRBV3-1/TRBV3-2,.,CASSRGGQVNTEAFF,TGTGCCAGCAGCCGAGGGGGCCAGGTAAACACTGAAGCTTTCTTT
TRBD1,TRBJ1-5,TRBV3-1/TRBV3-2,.,CASSQGDRGLPSNQPQHF,TGTGCCAGCAGCCAAGGGGACAGGGGGCTCCCTAGCAATCAGCCCCAGCATTTT
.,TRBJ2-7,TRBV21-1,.,CASRLGLASSYEQYF,TGTGCCAGCAGGCTGGGACTCGCGAGCTCCTACGAGCAGTACTTC
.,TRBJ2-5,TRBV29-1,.,CSVPPSGRSGETQYF,TGCAGCGTTCCTCCATCGGGAAGGAGCGGAGAGACCCAGTACTTC
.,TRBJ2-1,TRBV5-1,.,CASSPIPHTWDSSYNEQFF,TGCGCCAGCAGCCCTATCCCCCATACATGGGACTCCTCCTACAATGAGCAGTTCTTC
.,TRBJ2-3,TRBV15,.,CATSRVKRYGEKDTQYF,TGTGCCACCAGCAGAGTCAAGCGTTATGGGGAGAAAGATACGCAGTATTTT
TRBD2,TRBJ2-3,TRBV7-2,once,CASSSLLAGEPPDTQYF,TGTGCCAGCAGCTCGCTACTAGCGGGAGAGCCCCCAGATACGCAGTATTTT
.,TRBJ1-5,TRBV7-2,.,CASSLGRAGGQPQHF,TGTGCCAGCAGCTTAGGCAGGGCGGGGGGGCAGCCCCAGCATTTT
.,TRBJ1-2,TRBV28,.,CASSLDPGSNYGYTF,TGTGCCAGCAGTTTAGACCCAGGGTCGAACTATGGCTACACCTTC
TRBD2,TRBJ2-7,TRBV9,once,CASSPPSSGAYEQYF,TGTGCCAGCAGCCCCCCCTCTAGCGGGGCCTACGAGCAGTACTTC
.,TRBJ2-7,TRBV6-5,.,CASSYDSRTYEQYF,TGTGCCAGCAGTTACGACTCCCGAACCTACGAGCAGTACTTC
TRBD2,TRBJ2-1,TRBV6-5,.,CASGLAGDNEQFF,TGTGCCAGCGGGCTAGCGGGGGACAATGAGCAGTTCTTC
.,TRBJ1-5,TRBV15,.,CATSRGGAGNQPQHF,TGTGCCACCAGCAGAGGGGGCGCGGGCAATCAGCCCCAGCATTTT
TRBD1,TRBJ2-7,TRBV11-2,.,CASSRGQAYEQYF,TGTGCCAGCAGCCGAGGACAGGCCTACGAGCAGTACTTC
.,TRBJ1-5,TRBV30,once,CAWSSGDQPQHF,TGTGCCTGGAGCTCCGGAGATCAGCCCCAGCATTTT
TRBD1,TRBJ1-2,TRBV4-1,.,CASSQVGRGQATNYGYTF,TGCGCCAGCAGCCAAGTGGGGCGGGGACAGGCAACTAACTATGGCTACACCTTC
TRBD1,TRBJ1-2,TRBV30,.,CAWTVGDRTGLGLGYTF,TGTGCCTGGACCGTAGGGGACCGGACAGGGTTGGGGCTTGGCTACACCTTC
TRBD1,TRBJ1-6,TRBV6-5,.,CASSRGTVYNSPLHF,TGTGCCAGCAGTCGAGGGACAGTATATAATTCACCCCTCCACTTT
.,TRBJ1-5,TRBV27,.,CASSFSYSNQPQHF,TGTGCCAGCAGTTTCAGTTATAGCAATCAGCCCCAGCATTTT
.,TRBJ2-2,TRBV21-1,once,CASSPRQFSINTGELFF,TGTGCCAGCAGCCCACGACAGTTCAGCATAAACACCGGGGAGCTGTTTTTT
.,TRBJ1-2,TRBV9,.,CASSYAGDGYTF,TGTGCCAGCAGTTACGCAGGGGATGGCTACACCTTC
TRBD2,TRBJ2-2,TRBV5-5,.,CASSPTSGGPYTGELFF,TGTGCCAGCAGCCCGACTAGCGGGGGGCCCTACACCGGGGAGCTGTTTTTT
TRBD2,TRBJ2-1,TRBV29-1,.,CSVGGTAYNEQFF,TGCAGCGTGGGGGGGACGGCCTACAATGAGCAGTTCTTC
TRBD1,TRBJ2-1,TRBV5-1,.,CASSFKRIRDRTYNEQFF,TGCGCCAGCAGCTTCAAGCGAATCCGGGACAGAACCTACAATGAGCAGTTCTTC
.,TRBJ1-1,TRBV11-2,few,CASSPLGGFTEAFF,TGTGCCAGCAGCCCGCTGGGAGGGTTCACTGAAGCTTTCTTT